This TCR beta chain emerged from a study of glioma-infiltrating T cells. Study outcomes and limitations: Only very few CDR3 sequences appeared in both tissue and blood.

The V gene's germline CDR1 is MNHNS and CDR2 SASEGT. This CDR3 comprises 13 residues. Trimming removed 6 bases from V and 2 bases from J, with 8 bases in between. The iRepertoire nested amplicon-rescue multiplex PCR amplified TCR alpha and beta CDR3s from RNA. TCRdb processed the multiplex PCR reads anew with MiXCR; each CDR3 protein has one entry. Of about 210,000 distinct CDR3 sequences in the sample, roughly 32% were seen once. There are many counts of this clonotype. The antigen is not known. V usage is TRBV6-1 and J usage is TRBJ2-1; D ambiguous. The clonotype comes from a human donor with low-grade glioma or glioblastoma, undergoing nonglioma brain surgery, or in good health (not recorded which). The sample taken for sequencing was glioma tissue, nonneoplastic brain tissue, or PBMCs (not recorded which). CDR3 loop: CASSRTAYNEQFF. CDR3 nucleotides: TGTGCCAGCAGCCGGACGGCCTACAATGAGCAGTTCTTC.